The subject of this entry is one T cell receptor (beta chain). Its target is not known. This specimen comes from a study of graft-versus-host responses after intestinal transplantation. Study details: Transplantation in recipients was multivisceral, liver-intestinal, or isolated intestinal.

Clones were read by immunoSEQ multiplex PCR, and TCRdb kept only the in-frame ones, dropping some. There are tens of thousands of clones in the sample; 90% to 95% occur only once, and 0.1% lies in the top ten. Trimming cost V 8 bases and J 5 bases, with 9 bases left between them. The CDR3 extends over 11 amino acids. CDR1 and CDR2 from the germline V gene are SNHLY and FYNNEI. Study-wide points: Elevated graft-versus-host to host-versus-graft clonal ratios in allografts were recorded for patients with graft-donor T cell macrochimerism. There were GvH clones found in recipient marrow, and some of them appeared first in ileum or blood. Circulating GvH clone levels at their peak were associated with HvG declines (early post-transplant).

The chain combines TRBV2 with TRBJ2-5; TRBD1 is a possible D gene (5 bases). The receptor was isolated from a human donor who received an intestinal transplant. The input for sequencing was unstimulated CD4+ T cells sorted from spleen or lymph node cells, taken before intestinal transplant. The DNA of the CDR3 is TGTGCCAGCCAGGGCAAGGAGACCCAGTACTTC. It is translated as CASQGKETQYF.